Listed here is a single TCR beta chain. Its antigen is not identified. Each CDR3 protein is one row after TCRdb ran MiXCR on the reads. The table shows approximately 990,000 distinct CDR3 sequences, with about 33% occurring only once. This record belongs to a study of T cell repertoires in cytomegalovirus infection. Study-wide background: HLA-C-restricted CMV epitopes, recently identified, and well-studied HLA-B-restricted ones were used by the study.

CDR1 is MNHEY and CDR2 is SVGAGI in the germline V gene. The CDR3 is 15 amino acids. V lost 8 bases, J lost 5 bases, and 10 bases stayed unmatched. Sequences were derived from cultured CD8+ T cells from PBMCs, sampled from culture after CMV antigen stimulation. The TCR sequence derives from a human donor in good health (CMV status not recorded). Some clones in this sample may be carry-over from other donors' samples. The chain is built from TRBV6-5 and TRBJ2-1; 9 bases are a match to TRBD2. The CDR3 sequence is CASRVRTSANNEQFF. The CDR3 DNA reads TGTGCCAGCCGAGTTAGGACTAGCGCGAACAATGAGCAGTTCTTC.